This TCR beta chain was retrieved from a study of blood T cell repertoires in COVID-19 (TCRdb year 2020). Turning to the overall study: Samples covering the acute and convalescent phases of COVID-19 were provided by collaborators in the United States, Italy and Spain. The prospective study material was composed of cDNA or gDNA derived from T cells, B-cell-depleted T cells, or PBMCs. Subjects who had been exposed to COVID-19, were actively infected with it, or had recovered from it provided the deeply sampled blood TCRbeta repertoires that made up the dataset. A freely available public database, intended as a resource for researchers studying the immune response to SARS-CoV-2, is where the repertoires were released. The samples were drawn from the first 160 participants of the ongoing ImmuneRACE study and from about 1,200 subjects provided by 6 global collaborators. A de-identified subject ID, COVID-19 status, age in years and sex were almost always included in the sample metadata. Where available, HLA class I and class II types were taken from metadata supplied by the sample provider and were not determined by assay-based typing.

To note about this clone: It lacks a known antigen. No base quality values were provided; no much bigger clone lies one nucleotide off.

Findings and caveats that apply to the study as a whole: The amount of clinical and demographic metadata varied by source and participant and was provided uncurated.

Another Seattle source contributed samples from volunteer blood donors who had recovered from COVID-19. The collaborating institutions used their own protocols to collect whole blood in K2EDTA tubes. For TCRbeta analysis, collaborators shipped samples in one of three forms: frozen whole blood, isolated PBMCs, or DNA extracted from either of those sample types. TCRbeta CDR3 regions were amplified from genomic DNA by means of the immunoSEQ Assay, a bias-controlled multiplex PCR. Concerning the study's data processing: The number of nucleated cells in each sample was estimated from the amplification of reference gene primers within the assay. To quantify the absolute abundance of each unique TCRbeta CDR3 rearrangement, sequence reads were collapsed and filtered. For each sample, productive Simpson clonality was calculated as the square root of Simpson's diversity index across productive rearrangements. Drawn from immuneACCESS, this table holds only the in-frame rearrangements with V and J called that TCRdb kept. Clones are partly lost; checked studies trace under half to an unresolved V gene and leave the rest unexplained. The V and J calls and clone size come from that table; D and trimming were worked out from the DNA. For this sample there are about 300,000 clones; approximately 88% appear just once. The ten top clones hold approximately 7.2% of the sample.

The CDR3 spans 13 residues, from the cysteine through the phenylalanine. This entry keeps only the CDR3 DNA: 39 bases, framed from base 1. CDR1 MNHNS and CDR2 SASEGT were looked up in the germline V gene. Cut back by 2 bases and 6 bases, the V and J ends lie 11 bases apart. Recombination joined TRBV6-1 with TRBJ2-7, and TRBD1 may be the D gene, going by 6 matching bases. This receptor was obtained from a woman in her 30s who had recovered from COVID-19. The sample was peripheral blood. The CDR3 region: CASSEQGFFEQYF. The DNA sequence follows: TGTGCCAGCAGTGAACAGGGGTTCTTCGAGCAGTACTTC.